This T cell receptor (beta chain) emerged from a study of blood T cells in healthy people across ages. Study findings and constraints: Diversity figures based on one million T cells were deemed too low. PBMCs were not sorted, which prevented a conclusive comparison of naive versus antigen-experienced cells.

On this clonotype: Its antigen is as yet unknown.

CDR1 and CDR2 (germline): MNHEY, SMNVEV (reference sequence). Trimming took off 5 bases at V and 11 bases at J, with 13 bases between the two ends. CDR3 length: 11 residues. The authors ran a second PCR of 7 to 11 cycles using a sample-barcoded 5' primer and a J-beta primer mix. MiXCR was run by TCRdb on the 5' RACE reads, yielding one entry per CDR3 protein. In the table there are about 570,000 distinct CDR3 sequences, about 26% of which are singletons. The chain carries TRBV27 and TRBJ2-7, with D possibly matching TRBD2 (6 bases). The TCR was taken from a woman between 65 and 79 years old in good health. Material for sequencing was blood. The CDR3 loop is CASSIRDSEYF. The CDR3 DNA reads TGTGCCAGCAGTATCCGGGACTCAGAGTACTTC.